This paragraph covers one T cell receptor beta chain sequence. Its antigen is as yet unknown. Profiled with immunoSEQ multiplex PCR; TCRdb holds only in-frame clones, not every one. The data contain under 110,000 clones, around 90% of them seen just once; the ten biggest clones take up 1.8%. The CDR3 covers 16 residues. CDR1 and CDR2 from the germline V gene are SGDLS and YYNGEE. The V end lost 0 bases, the J end lost 0 bases, and 10 bases lay between the germline ends. This entry comes from a study of cytomegalovirus exposure and HLA in healthy donors. Study context: According to later analysis, the same platform produced the roughly 120 validation and several hundred first-cohort repertoires. Study-wide results and caveats: Cytomegalovirus association was listed for around 170 TCR beta chains.

The TCR originated in a woman aged 18 to 35 in good health and CMV-seropositive. V gene TRBV9 combines with J gene TRBJ1-3, with D possibly TRBD1 on 5 matching bases. The sample comprised PBMCs. The CDR3 sequence is CASSVAGAFSGNTIYF. CDR3 nucleotides: TGTGCCAGCAGCGTAGCTGGGGCCTTCTCTGGAAACACCATATATTTT.